A selection of T cell receptor beta chains follows, all from one sample in a study of identical twins. Using its own MiXCR run on the 5' RACE reads, TCRdb lists one record per CDR3 protein. The sample comprises 240,000 or so distinct CDR3 sequences, approximately 11% of which are singletons, and roughly 3.7% rests with the top ten. These data are also associated with another study on yellow fever vaccine responses in identical twins.

Sequencing was done on a sample of memory (CD45RO+) T cells sorted from blood. These receptors all stem from a woman between 18 and 29 years old in good health. CDR3s include the opening cysteine and the closing phenylalanine or tryptophan. A D gene is named only where the DNA matches it firmly. Clone size is stated in some rows and not others, as once, few, many or a class when expanded.

v_call	j_call	clone_size	d_call	cdr3_nt	cdr3_aa
TRBV19	TRBJ1-2	few	.	TGTGCCAGTAAGGCTGGCTATGGCTACACCTTC	CASKAGYGYTF
TRBV7-7	TRBJ2-1	many	TRBD2	TGTGCTAGCAGCTTAGGCGGGAGTCCCTACAATGAGCAGTTCTTC	CASSLGGSPYNEQFF
TRBV20-1	TRBJ2-2	many	TRBD2	TGCAGTGCTAGACTGGGCGGGAGGAGCACCGGGGAGCTGTTTTTT	CSARLGGRSTGELFF
TRBV20-1	TRBJ1-1	.	.	TGCAGTGTCCCGACAGGTCTGAACACTGAAGCTTTCTTT	CSVPTGLNTEAFF
TRBV7-9	TRBJ1-5	many	TRBD1	TGTGCCAGCAGCCCCGACAGGGGGTATAGCAATCAGCCCCAGCATTTT	CASSPDRGYSNQPQHF
TRBV5-5	TRBJ1-6	many	.	TGTGCCAGCAGCTTGGGCGGGTCCCGTTCACCCCTCCACTTT	CASSLGGSRSPLHF
TRBV7-9	TRBJ1-2	few	TRBD1	TGTGCCAGCACTGAAACCTCGGGACAGGGGTATGGCTACACCTTC	CASTETSGQGYGYTF
TRBV5-5	TRBJ2-5	.	.	TGTGCCAGCAGCTTGGTTGGGGCCCATGAGACCCAGTACTTC	CASSLVGAHETQYF
TRBV10-3	TRBJ2-3	many	TRBD2	TGTGCCATCATGAGCGGGGGGGCCCCAGATACGCAGTATTTT	CAIMSGGAPDTQYF
TRBV6-6	TRBJ2-1	.	.	TGTGCCAGCAGTCGGCTAGCCGACAATGAGCAGTTCTTC	CASSRLADNEQFF
TRBV7-2	TRBJ2-5	few	TRBD1	TGTGCCAGCAGCTCGGGACAGGCCTCTCAAGAGACCCAGTACTTC	CASSSGQASQETQYF
TRBV2	TRBJ2-7	.	.	TGTGCCAGCAGTGAAGCGTGGGGTCGTAGGTACTTC	CASSEAWGRRYF
TRBV28	TRBJ2-7	.	.	TGTGCCAGCAGTAGTGCTGGGACGGTTTTAGAGGAGCAGTACTTC	CASSSAGTVLEEQYF
TRBV4-3	TRBJ2-1	.	.	TGCGCCAGCAGCCTGGCGGGATCTAACAATGAGCAGTTCTTC	CASSLAGSNNEQFF
TRBV5-1	TRBJ2-2	many	.	TGCGCCAGCAGCTTGGCCTCGGACGCGCCTGCGAACACCGGGGAGCTGTTTTTT	CASSLASDAPANTGELFF
TRBV6-5	TRBJ1-5	few	TRBD1	TGTGCCAGCAGTTATGATCTAGGACAGGGCATCCAGCATTTT	CASSYDLGQGIQHF
TRBV2	TRBJ2-1	many	TRBD2	TGTGCCAGCAGCCCGGGACTAGCGGGGGTTGAGCAGTTCTTC	CASSPGLAGVEQFF
TRBV12-3/TRBV12-4	TRBJ2-7	many	.	TGTGCCAGCAGTTTGCATGAGGGGCGCTACGAGCAGTACTTC	CASSLHEGRYEQYF
TRBV18	TRBJ1-1	.	TRBD1	TGTGCCAGCTCGCCCGGGACAGGGGGTTATAACACTGAAGCTTTCTTT	CASSPGTGGYNTEAFF
TRBV6-5	TRBJ2-5	.	.	TGTGCCAGCAGTTGGACATCCCAAGAGACCCAGTACTTC	CASSWTSQETQYF
TRBV6-2/TRBV6-3	TRBJ2-3	.	TRBD1	TGTGCCAGCACCCCTTGGGGGGACAGGGGCACAGATACGCAGTATTTT	CASTPWGDRGTDTQYF
TRBV7-8	TRBJ2-1	few	TRBD2	TGTGCCAGCAGCAGAAGGACTAGCGGGATCAACCATGAGCAGTTCTTC	CASSRRTSGINHEQFF
TRBV6-5	TRBJ2-1	many	.	TGTGCCAGCAGTTACTCGGGCCTCAGGGGGGTGTACAATGAGCAGTTCTTC	CASSYSGLRGVYNEQFF
TRBV30	TRBJ2-4	.	.	TGTGCCGCGGACCGAACCAAAAACATTCAGTACTTC	CAADRTKNIQYF
TRBV7-8	TRBJ2-1	few	TRBD2	TGTGCCAGCAGCTTAAGGACCACACTTTCTAGCGCTAGCGGCAATGAGCAGTTCTTC	CASSLRTTLSSASGNEQFF
TRBV12-5	TRBJ2-7	few	.	TGTGCTAGTGGTTTGGGAGGGATAGGGTCCGAGCAGTACTTC	CASGLGGIGSEQYF
TRBV4-3	TRBJ2-2	many	TRBD2	TGCGCCAGCAGCCCTGCGGGGACTAGCGGGAGTGGAACCGGGGAGCTGTTTTTT	CASSPAGTSGSGTGELFF
TRBV28	TRBJ1-4	.	.	TGTGCCAGCAGGGAAGGAGGGGTTTCCAATGAAAAGCTGTTTTTT	CASREGGVSNEKLFF
TRBV6-2/TRBV6-3	TRBJ2-7	.	TRBD1	TGTGCCAGCAGTTACACGACAGGGAACTACGAGCAGTACTTC	CASSYTTGNYEQYF
TRBV7-9	TRBJ2-1	.	TRBD2	TGTGCCAGCAGCGTTAATAGCGGGAATGAGCAGTTCTTC	CASSVNSGNEQFF
TRBV18	TRBJ2-2	.	.	TGTGCCAGCTCACCATATTTGGGCAACACCGGGGAGCTGTTTTTT	CASSPYLGNTGELFF
TRBV28	TRBJ1-2	many	TRBD1	TGTGCCAGCAGTTTGCTACGAGGGGAGGGGGCCCATGGCTACACCTTC	CASSLLRGEGAHGYTF
TRBV4-3	TRBJ1-1	many	.	TGCGCCAGCAGCCAAGATAGAGGGGCTGAAGCTTTCTTT	CASSQDRGAEAFF
TRBV15	TRBJ2-7	.	TRBD1	TGTGCCACCAGCAGAGCAGGGGGCGGCCCCTACGAGCAGTACTTC	CATSRAGGGPYEQYF
TRBV28	TRBJ1-5	few	.	TGTGCCAGCCCTCCCGCCGGGGGGGGCCTCAATCAGCCCCAGCATTTT	CASPPAGGGLNQPQHF
TRBV2	TRBJ2-2	few	TRBD1	TGTGCCAGGACAGGGGGCCTTTCGAACACCGGGGAGCTGTTTTTT	CARTGGLSNTGELFF
TRBV6-1	TRBJ2-5	few	TRBD2	TGTGCCAGCCACCGGGGCGGGGGAGAGACCCAGTACTTC	CASHRGGGETQYF